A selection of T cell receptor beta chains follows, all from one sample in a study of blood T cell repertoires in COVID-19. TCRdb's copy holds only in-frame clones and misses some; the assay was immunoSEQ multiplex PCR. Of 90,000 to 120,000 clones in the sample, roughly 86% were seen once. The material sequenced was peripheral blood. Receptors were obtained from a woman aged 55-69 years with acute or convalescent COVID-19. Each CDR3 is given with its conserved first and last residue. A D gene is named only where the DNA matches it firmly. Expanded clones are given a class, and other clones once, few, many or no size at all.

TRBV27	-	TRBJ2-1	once	CASSRAGPTYNEQFF	TGTGCCAGCAGCCGAGCGGGCCCTACCTACAATGAGCAGTTCTTC
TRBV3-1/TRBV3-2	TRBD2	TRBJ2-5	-	CASRSGSYQETQYF	TGTGCCAGCAGGAGCGGGAGCTATCAAGAGACCCAGTACTTC
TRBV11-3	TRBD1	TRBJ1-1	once	CASSLGPLTGTSPGAFF	TGTGCCAGCAGCTTAGGACCCTTGACAGGGACATCCCCGGGAGCTTTCTTT
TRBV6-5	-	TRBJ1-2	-	CASSYSAGNYGYTF	TGTGCCAGCAGTTACTCGGCAGGGAACTATGGCTACACCTTC
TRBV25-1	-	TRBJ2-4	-	CASSESRVAKNIQYF	TGTGCCAGCAGTGAATCCAGGGTAGCCAAAAACATTCAGTACTTC
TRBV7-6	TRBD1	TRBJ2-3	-	CASSHLDNRGTQYF	TGTGCCAGCAGCCACCTTGACAACAGGGGAACGCAGTATTTT
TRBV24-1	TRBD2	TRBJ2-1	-	CATSDPRTSGQYNEQFF	TGTGCCACCAGTGATCCCCGGACTAGCGGGCAATACAATGAGCAGTTCTTC
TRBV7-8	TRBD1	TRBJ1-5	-	CASSRRGTERQPQHF	TGTGCCAGCAGCCGCCGGGGGACAGAGCGTCAGCCCCAGCATTTT
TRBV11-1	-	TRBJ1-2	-	CASSARARLGDGYTF	TGTGCCAGCAGCGCCCGGGCCCGGCTCGGGGATGGCTACACCTTC
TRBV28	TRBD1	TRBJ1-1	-	CASSLMDRGRATEAFF	TGTGCCAGCAGCCTAATGGACAGGGGGCGCGCCACTGAAGCTTTCTTT
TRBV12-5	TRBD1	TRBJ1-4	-	CASGLWTGGGEKLFF	TGTGCTAGTGGTTTGTGGACAGGGGGGGGTGAAAAACTGTTTTTT
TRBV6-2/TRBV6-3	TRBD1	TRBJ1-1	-	CASSDRGRIDTEAFF	TGTGCCAGCAGTGACAGGGGGCGTATTGACACTGAAGCTTTCTTT
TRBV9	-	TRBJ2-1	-	CASSVAASASSSYNEQFF	TGTGCCAGCAGCGTAGCGGCTAGCGCCAGCAGCTCCTACAATGAGCAGTTCTTC
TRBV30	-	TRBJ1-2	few	CAWSPGIYGYTF	TGTGCCTGGAGTCCGGGTATCTATGGCTACACCTTC
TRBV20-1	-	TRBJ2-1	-	CSARRGNEQFF	TGCAGTGCTAGAAGAGGTAATGAGCAGTTCTTC
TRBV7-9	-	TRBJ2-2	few	CASSLTRAGTGELFF	TGTGCCAGCAGCTTAACCAGGGCTGGCACCGGGGAGCTGTTTTTT
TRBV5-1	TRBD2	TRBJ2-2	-	CASNLGGLAGYTGELFF	TGCGCCAGCAACTTGGGCGGACTAGCGGGATACACCGGGGAGCTGTTTTTT
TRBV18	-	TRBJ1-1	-	CASSPSRGWEAFF	TGTGCCAGCTCACCCTCCAGGGGCTGGGAAGCTTTCTTT
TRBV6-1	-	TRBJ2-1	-	CASSEGGYKQFF	TGTGCCAGCAGTGAAGGAGGCTACAAGCAGTTCTTC
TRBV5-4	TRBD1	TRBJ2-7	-	CASSSVGQRPREQYF	TGTGCCAGCAGCTCGGTGGGACAGAGGCCTCGCGAGCAGTACTTC
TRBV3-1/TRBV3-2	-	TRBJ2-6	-	CASSQDSHPEANVLTF	TGTGCCAGCAGCCAAGATTCACACCCAGAGGCCAACGTCCTGACTTTC
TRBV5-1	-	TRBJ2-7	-	CASSLGAVDEQYF	TGCGCCAGCAGCTTGGGTGCAGTGGACGAGCAGTACTTC
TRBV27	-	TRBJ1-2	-	CASSLSFRGGGYTF	TGTGCCAGCAGTTTATCGTTCAGGGGAGGGGGCTACACCTTC
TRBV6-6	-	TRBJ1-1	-	CASSYSVKAFF	TGTGCCAGCAGTTACTCTGTCAAAGCTTTCTTT
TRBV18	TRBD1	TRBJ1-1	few	CASSPRTGYMNTEAFF	TGTGCCAGCTCACCACGGACAGGTTACATGAACACTGAAGCTTTCTTT
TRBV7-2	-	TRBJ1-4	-	CASSLDGRTDEKLFF	TGTGCCAGCAGCCTGGACGGTAGGACAGATGAAAAACTGTTTTTT
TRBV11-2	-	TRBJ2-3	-	CASSGQFGTDTQYF	TGTGCCAGCAGCGGGCAGTTCGGCACAGATACGCAGTATTTT
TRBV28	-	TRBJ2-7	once	CASSFGGLPPAYEQYF	TGTGCCAGCAGTTTCGGGGGACTGCCACCAGCCTACGAGCAGTACTTC
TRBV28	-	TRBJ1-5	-	CASSLSGSHQPQHF	TGTGCCAGCAGTTTATCGGGAAGTCATCAGCCCCAGCATTTT
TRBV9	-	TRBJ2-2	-	CASSLGSRNTGELFF	TGTGCCAGCAGCCTCGGGAGTCGGAACACCGGGGAGCTGTTTTTT
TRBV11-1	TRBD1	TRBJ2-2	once	CASSQGALGGELFF	TGTGCCAGCAGCCAGGGGGCCTTAGGCGGGGAGCTGTTTTTT
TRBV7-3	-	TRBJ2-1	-	CASAPMGAPYNEQFF	TGTGCCAGCGCCCCAATGGGAGCGCCCTACAATGAGCAGTTCTTC
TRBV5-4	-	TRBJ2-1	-	CASSLGAGNYNEQFF	TGTGCCAGCAGCTTGGGCGCGGGAAACTACAATGAGCAGTTCTTC
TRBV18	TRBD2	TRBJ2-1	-	CASSPPGLAYNEQFF	TGTGCCAGCTCACCGCCGGGACTAGCATACAATGAGCAGTTCTTC
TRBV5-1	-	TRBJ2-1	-	CASSLERRINNEQFF	TGCGCCAGCAGCTTGGAGCGGAGGATTAACAATGAGCAGTTCTTC
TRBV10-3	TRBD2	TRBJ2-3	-	CAISNALAGGGKDTQYF	TGTGCCATCAGTAATGCCTTAGCGGGAGGTGGCAAAGATACGCAGTATTTT
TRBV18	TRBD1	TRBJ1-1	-	CASSPGQGQVTEAFF	TGTGCCAGCTCACCGGGACAGGGGCAAGTCACTGAAGCTTTCTTT
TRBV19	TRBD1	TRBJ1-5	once	CASRPGQGYGQPQHF	TGTGCCAGTAGGCCGGGACAGGGGTATGGTCAGCCCCAGCATTTT
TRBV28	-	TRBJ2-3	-	CASSLGGSTDTQYF	TGTGCCAGCAGTTTGGGCGGGAGCACAGATACGCAGTATTTT
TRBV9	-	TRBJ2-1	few	CASSVSSGSYNEQFF	TGTGCCAGCAGCGTATCCAGCGGCTCCTACAATGAGCAGTTCTTC
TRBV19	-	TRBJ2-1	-	CASSIERGDEQFF	TGTGCCAGTAGTATAGAAAGAGGAGATGAGCAGTTCTTC